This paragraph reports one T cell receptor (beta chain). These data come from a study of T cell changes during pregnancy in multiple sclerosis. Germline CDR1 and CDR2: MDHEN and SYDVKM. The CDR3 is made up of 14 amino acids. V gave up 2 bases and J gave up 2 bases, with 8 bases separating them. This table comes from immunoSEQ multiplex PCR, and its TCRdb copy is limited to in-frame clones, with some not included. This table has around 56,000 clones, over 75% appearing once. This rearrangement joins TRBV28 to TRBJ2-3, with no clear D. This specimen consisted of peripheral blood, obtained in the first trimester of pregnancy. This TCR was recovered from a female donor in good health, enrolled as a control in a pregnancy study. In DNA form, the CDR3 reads TGTGCCAGCAGTTTAGAGATTACCACAGATACGCAGTATTTT. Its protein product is CASSLEITTDTQYF.